This T cell receptor beta chain was captured by sequencing in a study of T cells in Graves' hyperthyroidism and ophthalmopathy. This clonotype was seen repeatedly, ten times or more. The investigators amplified TCR beta CDR3 regions from RNA transcripts. Initially, a first-round RT-PCR of the TCR CDR3 employed the HTBI primer set. TCRdb redid the calling of the multiplex PCR reads with MiXCR, one entry per CDR3 protein. Here the sample spans a few hundred thousand distinct CDR3 sequences, roughly 20% being singletons. A patient was excluded if there was uncontrolled infection, other autoimmune disease, pregnancy or lactation. Diagnosing involved the use of clinical symptoms, serum thyroxine and TRAb, thyroid ultrasound and orbital computed tomography. Between the trimmed V and J ends, which lost 2 bases and 4 bases, there was a span of 8 bases. Germline lookup yields CDR1 MNHEY and CDR2 SVGEGT. The CDR3 loop spans 13 amino acids.

The TCR originated in a young man with Graves' hyperthyroidism. The material sequenced was blood. This rearrangement joins TRBV6-2 or TRBV6-3 to TRBJ1-2; D is unclear. CDR3 nucleotides: TGTGCCAGCAGTTACATGGATGCCTATGGCTACACCTTC. It specifies CASSYMDAYGYTF.